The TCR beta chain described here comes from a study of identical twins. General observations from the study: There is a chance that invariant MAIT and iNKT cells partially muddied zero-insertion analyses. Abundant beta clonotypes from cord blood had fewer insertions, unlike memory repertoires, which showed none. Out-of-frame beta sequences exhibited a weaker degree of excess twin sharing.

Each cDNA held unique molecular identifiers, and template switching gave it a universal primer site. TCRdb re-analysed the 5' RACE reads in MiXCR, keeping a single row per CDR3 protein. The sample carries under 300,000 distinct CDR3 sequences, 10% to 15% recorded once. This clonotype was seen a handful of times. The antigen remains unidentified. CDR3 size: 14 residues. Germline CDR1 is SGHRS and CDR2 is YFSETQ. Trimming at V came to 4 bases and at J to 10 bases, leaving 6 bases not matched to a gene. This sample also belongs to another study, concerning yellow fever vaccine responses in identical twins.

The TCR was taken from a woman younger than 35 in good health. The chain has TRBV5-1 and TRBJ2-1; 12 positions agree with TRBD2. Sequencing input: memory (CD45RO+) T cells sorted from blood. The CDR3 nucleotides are TGCGCCAGCAGCGCCGTTACTAGCGGGAGGGAGCAGTTCTTC. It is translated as CASSAVTSGREQFF.